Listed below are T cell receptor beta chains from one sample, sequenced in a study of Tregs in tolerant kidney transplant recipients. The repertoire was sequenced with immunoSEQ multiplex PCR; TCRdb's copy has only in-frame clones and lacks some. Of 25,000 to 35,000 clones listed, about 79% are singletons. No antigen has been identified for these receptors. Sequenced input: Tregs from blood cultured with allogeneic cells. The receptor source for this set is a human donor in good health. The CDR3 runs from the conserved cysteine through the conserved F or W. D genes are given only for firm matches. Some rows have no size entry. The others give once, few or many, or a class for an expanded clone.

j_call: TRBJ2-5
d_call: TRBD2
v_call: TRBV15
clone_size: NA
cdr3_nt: TGTGCCACCAGCAGAGTAGCGGGGGTACAGACCCAGTACTTC
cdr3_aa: CATSRVAGVQTQYF

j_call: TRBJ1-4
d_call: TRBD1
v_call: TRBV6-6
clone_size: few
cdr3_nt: TGTGCCAGCAGCCCAGGGACAGTTAATGAAAAACTGTTTTTT
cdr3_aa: CASSPGTVNEKLFF

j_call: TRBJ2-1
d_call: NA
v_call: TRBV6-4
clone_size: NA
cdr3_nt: TGTGCTAGGGCACTTGAGCAGTTCTTC
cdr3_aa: CARALEQFF

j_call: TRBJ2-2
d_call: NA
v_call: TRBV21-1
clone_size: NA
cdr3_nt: TGTGCCAGCAGCCATGACCAGGGCGTTGGAACCGGGGAGCTGTTTTTT
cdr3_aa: CASSHDQGVGTGELFF

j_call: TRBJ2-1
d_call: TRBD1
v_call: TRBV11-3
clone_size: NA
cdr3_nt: TGTGCCAGCAGCTTAGGAGGGACAGGGGGTAATGAGCAGTTCTTC
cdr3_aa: CASSLGGTGGNEQFF

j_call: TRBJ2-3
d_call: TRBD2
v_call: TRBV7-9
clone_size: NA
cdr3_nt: TGTGCCAGCACCACGGGACTAGCGGCAAGCACAGATACGCAGTATTTT
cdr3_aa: CASTTGLAASTDTQYF

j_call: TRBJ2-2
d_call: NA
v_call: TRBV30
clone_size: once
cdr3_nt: TGTGCCTGGGCCCGGGACATTTTAGACTCCGGGGAGCTGTTTTTT
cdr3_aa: CAWARDILDSGELFF

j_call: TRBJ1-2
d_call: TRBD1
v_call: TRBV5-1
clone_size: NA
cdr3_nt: TGCGCCAGCAGCTTCGACAGGGGGGGCTATGGCTACACCTTC
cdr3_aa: CASSFDRGGYGYTF

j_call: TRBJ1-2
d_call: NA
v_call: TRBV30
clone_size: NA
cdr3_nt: TGTGCCTGGAGTGTTGGGGCATTCTACACCTTC
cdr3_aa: CAWSVGAFYTF

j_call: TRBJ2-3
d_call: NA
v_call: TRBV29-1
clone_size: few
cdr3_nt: TGCAGCGGGCAGGGGAGTGGCACAGATACGCAGTATTTT
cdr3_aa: CSGQGSGTDTQYF

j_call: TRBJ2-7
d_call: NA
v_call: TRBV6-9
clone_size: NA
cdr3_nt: TGTGCCAGCAGTTATCTGACATTGCCCTACGAGCAGTACTTC
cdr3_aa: CASSYLTLPYEQYF

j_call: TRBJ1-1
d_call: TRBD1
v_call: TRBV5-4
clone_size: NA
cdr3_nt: TGTGCCAGTGGAAAGGGGGCCCGGGACACTGAAGCTTTCTTT
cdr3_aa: CASGKGARDTEAFF